This TCR beta chain was identified in a study of shared clonotypes between healthy human individuals. The CDR3 is 15 amino acids. The trim removed 2 bases at V and 6 bases at J, leaving 6 bases unmatched. Germline V gene data show CDR1 as MGHDK and CDR2 as SYGVNS. This clone appeared a few times. Antigen: not known. Per the original data handling: In the immunoSEQ data, sequences were junction-only and lacked quality scores, so filtering differed. The table came from immunoSEQ multiplex PCR; TCRdb's copy has only in-frame clones and leaves some out. V, J and clone size reflect that table, while D and trimming were determined from the DNA. The table lists 730,000 or so clones, about two thirds of them singletons. General study findings and limits: Approximately 5% was the fraction of naive CD4 clonotypes found shared across a few donors.

This clonotype was obtained from a woman in her 30s in good health. Input material: memory CD4+ T cells sorted from blood. Subset indicated: CD45RA-negative fraction. The chain joins TRBV25-1 to TRBJ2-1, with TRBD2 identical over 8 bases. This CDR3 reads CASSESGSLGNEQFF. In DNA, the CDR3 is TGTGCCAGCAGTGAAAGCGGGAGTTTGGGCAATGAGCAGTTCTTC.